These 15 T cell receptor beta chains share one sample of origin, sequenced in a study of CD8+ T cells in alopecia areata. RNA was extracted and reverse transcribed into cDNA as the sequencing template. Measured with immunoSEQ multiplex PCR; TCRdb has only the in-frame clones, and not every one. This table has some 99,000 clones, roughly two fifths appearing once. Material: CD4+ T cells sorted from blood. The receptors come from a human donor with alopecia areata.

The V call is TRBV30, the J call TRBJ2-5; 7 nucleotides align to TRBD1. Trimming cost V 4 bases and J 4 bases; bases outside gene matches: 3. Germline-derived CDR1 and CDR2 are GTSNPN and SVGIG (reference sequence). The CDR3 has 12 amino acids. Written as DNA, the CDR3 is TGTGCCTGGATAGGGGGCGGAGAGACCCAGTACTTC. It translates to CAWIGGGETQYF.

The chain links TRBV29-1 to TRBJ2-3; possible D gene TRBD1, 6 bases. Trimming left V 2 bases short and J 0 bases short, with 9 bases between. Per the germline V gene, CDR1 is SQVTM and CDR2 is ANQGSEA. The CDR3 is 14 residues long. CDR3 nucleotides: TGCAGCGTTGAACAGGGGCTGAGCACAGATACGCAGTATTTT. It specifies CSVEQGLSTDTQYF.

The J gene is TRBJ2-3, the V gene TRBV6-6; 8 nucleotides agree with TRBD2. Germline V gene sequence: CDR1 MNHNY, CDR2 SVGAGI (reference sequence). The trim removed 8 bases at V and 8 bases at J, leaving 15 bases unmatched. The CDR3 length is 15 residues. In nucleotides, the CDR3 is TGTGCCAGCCGATCGGGCGGGAGGTCCCCAGGTACGCAGTATTTT. Encoded protein: CASRSGGRSPGTQYF.

The chain carries TRBV30 and TRBJ1-3, with D unresolved. The CDR3 is 14 amino acids. Trimming removed 4 bases at V and 4 bases at J, with 14 bases between. CDR1 is GTSNPN and CDR2 is SVGIG in the germline V gene (reference sequence). CDR3 in amino acids: CAWIPRAAGNTIYF. Written as DNA, the CDR3 is TGTGCCTGGATCCCGCGCGCAGCCGGAAACACCATATATTTT. Complete variable domain (other parts from reference TRBV30 and TRBJ1-3): SQTIHQWPATLVQPVGSPLSLECTVEGTSNPNLYWYRQAAGRGLQLLFYSVGIGQISSEVPQNLSASRPQDRQFILSSKKLLLSDSGFYLCAWIPRAAGNTIYFGEGSWLTVV.

V gene TRBV7-9 combines with J gene TRBJ2-4, with D tentatively TRBD2 (5 bases). V lost 4 bases and J 15 bases, leaving 13 bases between the germline ends. The length of the CDR3 is 11 residues. Germline CDR1 and CDR2: SEHNR and FQNEAQ (reference sequence). The CDR3 DNA sequence: TGTGCCAGCAGCTCCGGGATTGGAAGGTACTTC. Amino acids: CASSSGIGRYF.

The chain links TRBV29-1 to TRBJ2-7; no definite D call. The V and J ends lost 5 bases and 5 bases respectively, with 19 bases between them. This CDR3 contains 14 residues. Germline assignment: CDR1 SQVTM and CDR2 ANQGSEA. Written as DNA, the CDR3 is TGCAGCGTTCGGCAAGTGTTTGGCAGTCACGAGCAGTACTTC. Protein: CSVRQVFGSHEQYF.

The chain has TRBV6-5 and TRBJ2-7, with 8 bases lining up with TRBD2. This CDR3 is 13 amino acids long. Germline CDR1 reads MNHEY; CDR2 reads SVGAGI. V trimming: 6 bases; J trimming: 2 bases; junction bases outside the gene matches: 3. The CDR3 is CASSERETYEQYF. In nucleotides, the CDR3 is TGTGCCAGCAGCGAGCGGGAGACCTACGAGCAGTACTTC.

In its sample, this clone was seen a few times. V usage is TRBV30 and J usage is TRBJ1-5, with 7 bases that match TRBD1. The CDR3 has 15 amino acids. V gave up 0 bases and J gave up 7 bases; unmatched junction bases: 9. CDR1 is GTSNPN and CDR2 is SVGIG in the germline V gene (reference sequence). CDR3 loop: CAWSVQGSPRQPQHF. CDR3 sequence (DNA): TGTGCCTGGAGTGTACAGGGGTCGCCCAGGCAGCCCCAGCATTTT.

The CDR3 protein is CASSVQRSTEAFF. CDR3 bases: TGTGCCAGCAGCGTGCAGAGGAGCACTGAAGCTTTCTTT. The chain links TRBV9 to TRBJ1-1, with D uncertain. Trimming cost V 2 bases and J 4 bases, with 9 bases left between them. The CDR3 spans 13 residues. CDR1 is SGDLS and CDR2 is YYNGEE in the germline V gene.

The genes are TRBV30 and TRBJ1-1, with 7 bases aligning to TRBD1. Germline values: CDR1 GTSNPN, CDR2 SVGIG (reference sequence). The V segment lost 4 bases and the J segment 4 bases; nucleotides outside the gene matches: 3. CDR3 length: 12 amino acids. The chain's CDR3 is CAWNPGGTEAFF. The CDR3 DNA follows: TGTGCCTGGAACCCAGGGGGCACTGAAGCTTTCTTT. The entire variable domain, with the rest obtained from reference TRBV30 and TRBJ1-1, is as follows: SQTIHQWPATLVQPVGSPLSLECTVEGTSNPNLYWYRQAAGRGLQLLFYSVGIGQISSEVPQNLSASRPQDRQFILSSKKLLLSDSGFYLCAWNPGGTEAFFGQGTRLTVV.

This chain links TRBV4-1 with TRBJ2-5; tentatively, D is TRBD2 (5 bases). CDR1 and CDR2 from the germline V gene are MGHRA and YSYEKL. The V gene lost 0 bases and the J gene lost 5 bases, with 10 bases spanning the gap. The CDR3 sequence is 14 residues long. The CDR3, as DNA: TGCGCCAGCAGCCAAGAAACGGGAAGGGAGACCCAGTACTTC. It is translated as CASSQETGRETQYF.

The genes are TRBV2 and TRBJ2-3; 7 nucleotides line up with TRBD2. The CDR3 spans 15 residues. Looked up from germline, CDR1 is SNHLY and CDR2 is FYNNEI. V shed 5 bases and J 1 base; nucleotides not matched to a gene: 6. DNA for the CDR3: TGTGCCAGCAGTACCGAGCGGGAAGGCACAGATACGCAGTATTTT. Its protein is CASSTEREGTDTQYF.

With respect to this clone: Other nucleotide sequences from this sample produce the same CDR3. The chain links TRBV2 to TRBJ2-1; no reliable D call. Germline lookup yields CDR1 SNHLY and CDR2 FYNNEI. Trimming removed 6 bases at V and 4 bases at J, with 7 bases between. The CDR3 sequence is 12 residues long. CDR3 DNA sequence: TGTGCCAGCAGCGAACAATACAATGAGCAGTTCTTC. It specifies CASSEQYNEQFF.

The CDR3 reads CASSVLWDSDYEQYF. CDR3 in DNA: TGTGCCAGCAGCGTGCTCTGGGACAGCGACTACGAGCAGTACTTC. The chain joins TRBV9 to TRBJ2-7; TRBD1 agrees at 7 bases. The CDR3 sequence is 15 residues long. Unmatched junction bases numbered 8, after V lost 2 bases and J lost 3 bases. The germline CDR1 and CDR2 sequences are SGDLS and YYNGEE.

This clone was seen a handful of times. This sample includes further DNA sequences coding for the same CDR3. The V gene is TRBV29-1, the J gene TRBJ2-2; no definite D call. CDR1 and CDR2 (germline): SQVTM, ANQGSEA. The germline V and J ends were trimmed by 5 bases and 6 bases, with 7 bases remaining between them. This CDR3 spans 11 amino acids. The CDR3 bases are TGCAGCGTTTACCGCGCCGGGGAGCTGTTTTTT. It specifies CSVYRAGELFF.